This passage covers 22 T cell receptor beta chains from one sample sequenced in a study of blood T cell repertoires in COVID-19. Profiled with immunoSEQ multiplex PCR; TCRdb holds only in-frame clones, not every one. The sample has approximately 300,000 clones, around four fifths seen once. The material sequenced was peripheral blood. The receptors shown here come from a woman aged 50 to 65 with acute or convalescent COVID-19.

The rearrangement uses TRBV2 and TRBJ2-2; D perhaps matches TRBD2 (5 bases). The CDR3 is 14 amino acids. Per the germline V gene, CDR1 is SNHLY and CDR2 is FYNNEI. V gave up 7 bases and J gave up 0 bases, with 9 bases separating them. The CDR3 spells CASTRGSNTGELFF. The CDR3 nucleotides read TGTGCCAGCACTCGGGGTTCGAACACCGGGGAGCTGTTTTTT. Full variable domain (rest looked up from reference TRBV2 and TRBJ2-2): EPEVTQTPSHQVTQMGQEVILRCVPISNHLYFYWYRQILGQKVEFLVSFYNNEISEKSEIFDDQFSVERPDGSNFTLKIRSTKLEDSAMYFCASTRGSNTGELFFGEGSRLTVL.

V is TRBV29-1 and J is TRBJ1-1; 8 bases match TRBD1. Germline CDR1 SQVTM, CDR2 ANQGSEA. CDR3 length equals 13 residues. V was clipped by 0 bases and J by 5 bases; unmatched bases: 2. The CDR3 DNA reads as TGCAGCGTTGAAGACACAGGGGGAACTGAAGCTTTCTTT. It specifies CSVEDTGGTEAFF.

The chain couples TRBV9 to TRBJ2-3; 12 positions agree with TRBD2. Trimming cost V 7 bases and J 3 bases; bases outside gene matches: 6. This CDR3 comprises 15 residues. In germline, CDR1 is SGDLS, CDR2 YYNGEE. The CDR3, as DNA: TGTGCCAGCGGAGGGCTAGCGGGAGGGACAGATACGCAGTATTTT. It specifies CASGGLAGGTDTQYF.

The V and J genes are TRBV4-3 and TRBJ2-7; no definite D call. Germline V CDR1 and CDR2: LGHNA, YSLEER. Trimming stripped 0 bases from V and 6 bases from J, with 9 bases between. The CDR3 extends over 13 amino acids. CDR3 nucleotides: TGCGCCAGCAGCCAAGATCCACAGTCCGAGCAGTACTTC. This codes for CASSQDPQSEQYF.

V usage is TRBV23-1 and J usage is TRBJ2-5; D not certain. TRBV23-1 falls under the ORF class, with uncertain function. This CDR3 has 15 amino acids. V shed 4 bases and J shed 1 base, with 13 bases lying between them. The CDR3 nucleotides read TGCGCCAGCAGTCCCTCGTTGGGCTTCCAAGAGACCCAGTACTTC. This codes for CASSPSLGFQETQYF.

The chain joins TRBV30 to TRBJ1-1, with TRBD1 as a possible D gene (6 bases). V lost 1 base, J lost 4 bases, and 10 bases lay in between. CDR3 length: 13 amino acids. CDR1 and CDR2 from the germline V gene are GTSNPN and SVGIG (reference sequence). In DNA, the CDR3 is TGTGCCTGGAGTGGGCAGGGGAGCACTGAAGCTTTCTTT. It translates to CAWSGQGSTEAFF.

The chain couples TRBV6-6 to TRBJ1-6; D is uncertain. V was shortened by 5 bases and J by 0 bases, with 11 bases between the two germline ends. CDR3 length equals 16 residues. The germline CDR1 and CDR2 sequences are MNHNY and SVGAGI (reference sequence). The CDR3 spells CASSPTASSYNSPLHF. CDR3 DNA sequence: TGTGCCAGCAGTCCTACAGCAAGCTCCTATAATTCACCCCTCCACTTT.

The chain carries TRBV19 and TRBJ2-1, with 7 nucleotides matching TRBD2. V trimming: 5 bases; J trimming: 9 bases; junction bases outside the gene matches: 10. The CDR3 runs to 14 residues. CDR1 and CDR2 from the germline V gene are LNHDA and SQIVND (reference sequence). CDR3 sequence: CASSPRELAAEQFF. CDR3 sequence (DNA): TGTGCCAGTAGTCCCCGTGAGCTAGCGGCTGAGCAGTTCTTC.

This CDR3 is CASGLVQGANSPLHF. The CDR3 DNA reads as TGTGCTAGTGGTTTGGTACAGGGGGCTAATTCACCCCTCCACTTT. V and J are TRBV12-5 and TRBJ1-6, with 9 bases fitting TRBD1. Germline V gene sequence: CDR1 LGHNT, CDR2 FRNRAP. Trimming at V came to 0 bases and at J to 6 bases, leaving 0 bases not matched to a gene. The CDR3 loop spans 15 amino acids. Full variable domain (rest looked up from reference TRBV12-5 and TRBJ1-6): DARVTQTPRHKVTEMGQEVTMRCQPILGHNTVFWYRQTMMQGLELLAYFRNRAPLDDSGMPKDRFSAEMPDATLATLKIQPSEPRDSAVYFCASGLVQGANSPLHFGNGTRLTVT.

The chain recombines TRBV5-6 with TRBJ2-7; maybe TRBD2 (5 bases). The CDR3 sequence is 15 residues long. Germline assignment: CDR1 SGHDT and CDR2 YYEEEE. The ends were cut back, 4 bases at V and 2 bases at J, with 16 bases in the middle. The CDR3 DNA reads TGTGCCAGCAGCAACACTAGGATTTTCGCCTACGAGCAGTACGTC. Its protein is CASSNTRIFAYEQYV.

The chain carries TRBV11-2 and TRBJ2-1; 10 nucleotides match TRBD1. Losses at the gene ends were 8 bases for V and 7 bases for J; bases not matched to a gene: 8. The CDR3 runs to 14 residues. Germline loops: CDR1 SGHAT, CDR2 FQNNGV. This CDR3 is CASGPRTGGNEQFF. CDR3 coding DNA: TGTGCCAGCGGCCCTCGGACAGGGGGAAATGAGCAGTTCTTC. The full variable domain, in which reference TRBV11-2 and TRBJ2-1 provide the parts outside the CDR3, is EAGVAQSPRYKIIEKRQSVAFWCNPISGHATLYWYQQILGQGPKLLIQFQNNGVVDDSQLPKDRFSAERLKGVDSTLKIQPAKLEDSAVYLCASGPRTGGNEQFFGPGTRLTVL.

This sequence joins TRBV5-5 and TRBJ2-1; a possible D gene is TRBD2 (6 bases). Germline CDR1 and CDR2: SGHKS and YYEKEE (reference sequence). CDR3 length equals 16 residues. V was shortened by 4 bases and J by 0 bases, with 14 bases between the two germline ends. This CDR3 is CASSLLAISSYNEQFF. The CDR3, as DNA: TGTGCCAGCAGCCTCCTAGCGATAAGCTCCTACAATGAGCAGTTCTTC. Full variable domain (missing parts from reference TRBV5-5 and TRBJ2-1): DAGVTQSPTHLIKTRGQQVTLRCSPISGHKSVSWYQQVLGQGPQFIFQYYEKEERGRGNFPDRFSARQFPNYSSELNVNALLLGDSALYLCASSLLAISSYNEQFFGPGTRLTVL.

This rearrangement joins TRBV12-5 to TRBJ1-1; TRBD1 aligns across 8 bases. This CDR3 spans 15 amino acids. V trimming: 1 base; J trimming: 8 bases; junction bases outside the gene matches: 9. Germline CDR1 LGHNT, CDR2 FRNRAP. The CDR3, as DNA: TGTGCTAGTGGTTTGGACTGGACAGGGTCAAAAGAAGCTTTCTTT. Translated, it gives CASGLDWTGSKEAFF. The whole variable domain, filled in from reference TRBV12-5 and TRBJ1-1, reads DARVTQTPRHKVTEMGQEVTMRCQPILGHNTVFWYRQTMMQGLELLAYFRNRAPLDDSGMPKDRFSAEMPDATLATLKIQPSEPRDSAVYFCASGLDWTGSKEAFFGQGTRLTVV.

This sequence joins TRBV5-1 and TRBJ2-3; D may be TRBD2 (6 bases). The CDR3 extends over 14 amino acids. The V and J ends lost 5 bases and 6 bases respectively, with 16 bases between them. Germline CDR1 reads SGHRS; CDR2 reads YFSETQ. The CDR3: CASREGREEDTQYF. In DNA form, the CDR3 reads TGCGCCAGCAGAGAGGGCAGGGAGGAGGATACGCAGTATTTT.

This clone was recorded only once. This rearrangement joins TRBV29-1 to TRBJ1-2; TRBD1 might be the D (6 bases). V was cut by 6 bases and J by 4 bases, with 15 bases left in between. Germline V gene lookup returns CDR1 SQVTM and CDR2 ANQGSEA. The CDR3 covers 13 residues. The CDR3 coding sequence is TGCAGCGTCGCTTGGGGGGGGCTCTATGGCTACACCTTC. Amino acids: CSVAWGGLYGYTF.

This chain joins TRBV27 and TRBJ1-4; D unresolved. Trimming took off 5 bases at V and 10 bases at J, with 20 bases between the two ends. This CDR3 is 15 amino acids long. CDR1 and CDR2 (germline): MNHEY, SMNVEV (reference sequence). The CDR3 here is CASSRQAVESSKLFF. The CDR3 coding sequence is TGTGCCAGCAGTCGTCAAGCGGTCGAGAGCTCAAAACTGTTTTTT.

The chain combines TRBV25-1 with TRBJ1-4, with D tentatively TRBD1 (5 bases). V lost 7 bases and J lost 0, with 21 bases in between. The CDR3 extends over 18 amino acids. Germline CDR1 MGHDK, CDR2 SYGVNS. The CDR3 sequence is CASMRGDRGGATNEKLFF. CDR3 bases: TGTGCCAGCATGCGGGGGGACCGAGGTGGAGCAACTAATGAAAAACTGTTTTTT.

This chain connects TRBV29-1 to TRBJ1-2; D is perhaps TRBD1 (5 bases). This CDR3 is built from 13 residues. Germline lookup yields CDR1 SQVTM and CDR2 ANQGSEA. V lost 4 bases, J lost 5 bases, and 14 bases lay in between. CDR3 bases: TGCAGCGTTGTTGGGGGGAAGTGGTATGGCTACACCTTC. Its translation: CSVVGGKWYGYTF.

The DNA for the CDR3 is TGTGCCAGCAGCCCGGGACTAACTGGGGGGGAGCTGTTTTTT. Its protein product is CASSPGLTGGELFF. The J gene is TRBJ2-2, the V gene TRBV7-7; 7 bases agree with TRBD2. CDR1 and CDR2 (germline): SSHAT, FNYEAQ (reference sequence). This CDR3 is built from 14 residues. J was trimmed by 8 bases and V by 5 bases; bases with no gene match: 8.

V usage is TRBV5-1 and J usage is TRBJ2-5; 14 nucleotides match TRBD2. V was pared by 4 bases and J by 5 bases, with 13 bases of the junction left unmatched. CDR1 and CDR2 (germline): SGHRS, YFSETQ. CDR3 length equals 18 residues. CDR3 nucleotide sequence: TGCGCCAGCAGCGTCTGGACTAGCGGGGGGAATATAGGGGAGACCCAGTACTTC. Translation: CASSVWTSGGNIGETQYF.

This chain's CDR3 is CASSQNTGELFF. CDR3 nucleotide sequence: TGCGCCAGCAGCCAGAACACCGGGGAGCTGTTTTTT. The chain couples TRBV5-1 to TRBJ2-2, with no clear D. V lost 4 bases and J 1 base, leaving 2 bases between the germline ends. The length of the CDR3 is 12 residues. Germline CDR1 SGHRS, CDR2 YFSETQ.

The rearrangement uses TRBV10-3 and TRBJ2-7; 9 bases align to TRBD1. This CDR3 has 15 amino acids. V gave up 6 bases and J gave up 5 bases; unmatched junction bases: 11. Per germline, CDR1 ENHRY and CDR2 SYGVKD. DNA of the CDR3: TGTGCCATCAGCATCCCGGGACAGGGTATTGACGAGCAGTACTTC. Translation gives CAISIPGQGIDEQYF.